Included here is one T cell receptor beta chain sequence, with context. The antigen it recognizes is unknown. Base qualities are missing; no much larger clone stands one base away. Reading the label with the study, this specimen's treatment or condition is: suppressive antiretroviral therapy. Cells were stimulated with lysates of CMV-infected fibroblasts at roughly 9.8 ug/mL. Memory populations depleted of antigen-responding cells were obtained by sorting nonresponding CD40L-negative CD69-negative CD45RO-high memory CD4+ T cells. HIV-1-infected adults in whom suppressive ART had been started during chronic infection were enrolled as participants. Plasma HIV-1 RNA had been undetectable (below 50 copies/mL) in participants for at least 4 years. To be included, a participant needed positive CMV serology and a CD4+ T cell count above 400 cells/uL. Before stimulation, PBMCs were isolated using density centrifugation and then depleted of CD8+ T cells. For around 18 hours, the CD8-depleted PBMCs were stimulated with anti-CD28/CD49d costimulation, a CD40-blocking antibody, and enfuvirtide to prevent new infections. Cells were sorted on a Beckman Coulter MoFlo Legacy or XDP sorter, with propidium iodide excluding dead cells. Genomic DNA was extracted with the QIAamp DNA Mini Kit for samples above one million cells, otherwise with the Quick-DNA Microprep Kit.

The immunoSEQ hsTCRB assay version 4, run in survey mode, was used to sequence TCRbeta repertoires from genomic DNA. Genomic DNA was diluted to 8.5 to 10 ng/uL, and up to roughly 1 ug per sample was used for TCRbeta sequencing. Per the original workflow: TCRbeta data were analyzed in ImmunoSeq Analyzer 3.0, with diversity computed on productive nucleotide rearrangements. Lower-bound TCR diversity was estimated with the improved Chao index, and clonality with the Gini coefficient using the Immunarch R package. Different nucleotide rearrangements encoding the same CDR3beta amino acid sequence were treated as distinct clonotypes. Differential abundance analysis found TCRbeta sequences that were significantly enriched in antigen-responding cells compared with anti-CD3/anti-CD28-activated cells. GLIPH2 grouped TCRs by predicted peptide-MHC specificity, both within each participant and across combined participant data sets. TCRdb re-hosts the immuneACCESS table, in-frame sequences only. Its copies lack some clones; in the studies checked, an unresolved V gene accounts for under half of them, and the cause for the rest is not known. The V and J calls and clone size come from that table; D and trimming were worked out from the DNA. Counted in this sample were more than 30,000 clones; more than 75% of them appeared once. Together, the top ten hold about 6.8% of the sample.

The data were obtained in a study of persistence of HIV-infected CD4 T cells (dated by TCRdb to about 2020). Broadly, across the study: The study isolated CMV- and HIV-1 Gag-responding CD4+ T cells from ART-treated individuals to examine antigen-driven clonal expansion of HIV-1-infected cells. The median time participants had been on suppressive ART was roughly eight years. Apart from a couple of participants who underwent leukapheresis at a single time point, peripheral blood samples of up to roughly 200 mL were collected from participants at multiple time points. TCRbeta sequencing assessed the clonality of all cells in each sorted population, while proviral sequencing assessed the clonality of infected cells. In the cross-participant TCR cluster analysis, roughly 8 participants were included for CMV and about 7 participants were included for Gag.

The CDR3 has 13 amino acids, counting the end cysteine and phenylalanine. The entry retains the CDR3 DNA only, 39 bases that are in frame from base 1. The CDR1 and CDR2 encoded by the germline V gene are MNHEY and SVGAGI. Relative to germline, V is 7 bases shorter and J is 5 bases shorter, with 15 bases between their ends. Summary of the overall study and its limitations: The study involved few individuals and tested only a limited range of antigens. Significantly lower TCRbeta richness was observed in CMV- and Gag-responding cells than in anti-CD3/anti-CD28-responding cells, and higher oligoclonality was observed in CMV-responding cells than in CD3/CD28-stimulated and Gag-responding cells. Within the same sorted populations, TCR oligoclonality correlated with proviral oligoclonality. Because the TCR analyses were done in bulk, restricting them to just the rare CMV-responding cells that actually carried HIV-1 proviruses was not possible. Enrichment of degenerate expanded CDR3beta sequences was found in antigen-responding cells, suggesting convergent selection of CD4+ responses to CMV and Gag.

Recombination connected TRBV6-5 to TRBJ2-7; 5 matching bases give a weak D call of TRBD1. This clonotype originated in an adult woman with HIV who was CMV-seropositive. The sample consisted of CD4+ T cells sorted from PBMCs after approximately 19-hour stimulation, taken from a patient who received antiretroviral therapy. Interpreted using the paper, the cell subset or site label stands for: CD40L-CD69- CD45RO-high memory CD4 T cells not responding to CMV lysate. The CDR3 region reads CASKWTMGNEQYF. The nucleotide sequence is TGTGCCAGCAAATGGACAATGGGCAACGAGCAGTACTTC.